This T cell receptor beta chain derives from a study of a mutant IDH1 vaccine in newly diagnosed glioma. At the level of the study: Averaging 40.4 years of age, treated patients were about 62% male and around 40% female.

Documented time point: week 47, end of study. Each vaccine dose was 300 ug of mutant IDH1 20-mer peptide, with topical imiquimod. Scheduled for weeks 1, 3, 5, 7, 11, 15, 19 and 23, eight vaccinations were given to patients. The germline V gene encodes CDR1 SGHVS and CDR2 FQNEAQ. Trimming cost V 5 bases and J 6 bases; bases outside gene matches: 8. The CDR3 loop spans 16 amino acids. Only in-frame clones appear in the TCRdb table, and some are missing; sequencing was by immunoSEQ multiplex PCR. This sample has over 45,000 clones; 75% occur once, and the top ten carry roughly 5%. This clone has just a few counts. Its matching antigen is unknown.

The source is a man in his fifties or sixties with glioma. V is TRBV7-8 and J is TRBJ2-2; 11 bases line up with TRBD1. The source was PBMCs, collected from a glioma patient whose treatment included an IDH1 peptide vaccine. This CDR3 reads CASSPPGQGASGELFF. The CDR3 nucleotides read TGTGCCAGCAGCCCTCCCGGACAGGGGGCTTCCGGGGAGCTGTTTTTT.